This T cell receptor beta chain stems from a study of shared clonotypes between healthy human individuals. The naive CD8 subset, CD45RO-negative cells positively selected for CCR7, excluded terminally differentiated effector memory CD45RA+ cells. Sequencing was at deep level. The repertoire was sequenced with immunoSEQ multiplex PCR; TCRdb's copy has only in-frame clones and lacks some. The top ten hold 1.1% of the sample, which has about 2 million clones, just under 95% seen once. Trimming cost V 5 bases and J 9 bases; bases outside gene matches: 5. CDR1 is MNHEY and CDR2 is SMNVEV in the germline V gene (reference sequence). This CDR3 has 13 amino acids.

The sequence came from a man aged 18-30 years in good health. Specimen: naive CD8+ T cells sorted from blood. V is TRBV27 and J is TRBJ2-1, with 9 bases fitting TRBD2. Here the CDR3 reads CASSPGLATEQFF. CDR3 bases: TGTGCCAGCAGTCCTGGACTAGCGACTGAGCAGTTCTTC.